These 28 T cell receptor beta chains came from one sample sequenced in a study of blood T cell repertoires in COVID-19 (dated by TCRdb to about 2020). The library came from the immunoSEQ multiplex PCR assay. Not all clones reach the TCRdb copy of this immuneACCESS table, which keeps in-frame sequences only. Checked studies attribute under half of the gap to unresolved V genes and leave the rest unexplained. The sample has about 82,000 clones on record, 80% of them singletons. The ten most abundant clones make up about 11% of the sample. Sequenced sample: peripheral blood. These receptors were collected from a woman aged 40 to 50 with active or convalescent COVID-19.

This chain uses TRBV18 with TRBJ2-5; 8 bases are a match to TRBD1. CDR1 and CDR2 from the germline V gene are KGHSH and LQKENI. The CDR3 loop spans 15 amino acids. With V trimmed by 6 bases and J by 2 bases, 8 bases remained unmatched. CDR3 sequence (DNA): TGTGCCAGCTCCCTTCTCGGACAGGGACAAGAGACCCAGTACTTC. It translates to CASSLLGQGQETQYF.

The V call is TRBV5-4, the J call TRBJ2-1; the D gene is possibly TRBD2 (7 bases). Germline assignment: CDR1 SGHNT and CDR2 YYREEE (reference sequence). The CDR3 runs to 15 residues. V lost 3 bases, J lost 8 bases, and 18 bases lay in between. The CDR3 region is CASSSQGASGDEQFF. The CDR3 DNA reads as TGTGCCAGCAGCTCACAGGGAGCTAGCGGCGATGAGCAGTTCTTC.

The V and J genes are TRBV28 and TRBJ1-4; 10 positions match TRBD1. The CDR3 spans 12 residues. Germline lookup yields CDR1 MDHEN and CDR2 SYDVKM. The CDR3 region has the DNA TGTGCTTCCGGGACAGGGGACGAAAAACTGTTTTTT. This translates into CASGTGDEKLFF.

The V call is TRBV19, the J call TRBJ2-2, with D unclear. Deletions cut 2 bases from V and 7 bases from J, with 5 bases between. CDR1 is LNHDA, CDR2 SQIVND, per germline (reference sequence). The CDR3 runs to 12 residues. CDR3 sequence (DNA): TGTGCCAGTAGTATACTATACGGGGAGCTGTTTTTT. It is translated as CASSILYGELFF.

The chain is built from TRBV5-4 and TRBJ2-5; unclear D gene. CDR1 SGHNT and CDR2 YYREEE come from the germline V gene (reference sequence). The CDR3 runs 14 residues. V lost 0 bases and J lost 1, with 7 bases in between. CDR3 in amino acids: CASSLVGVQETQYF. The CDR3 nucleotides read TGTGCCAGCAGCTTGGTAGGAGTCCAAGAGACCCAGTACTTC.

The chain carries TRBV5-4 and TRBJ1-2; TRBD1 aligns across 7 bases. Germline V gives CDR1 SGHNT, CDR2 YYREEE (reference sequence). The CDR3 covers 15 residues. V shed 0 bases and J 3 bases; nucleotides not matched to a gene: 5. CDR3 DNA: TGTGCCAGCAGCTTGGCACAGGGGAGCCACTATGGCTACACCTTC. Its protein is CASSLAQGSHYGYTF.

The rearrangement links TRBV6-1 to TRBJ1-3; maybe TRBD1 (5 bases). Trimming pared 1 base from V and 4 bases from J, leaving 11 bases between. The CDR3 is 15 residues long. Germline lookup yields CDR1 MNHNS and CDR2 SASEGT. Here the CDR3 reads CASSEVPGLGNTIYF. The CDR3 coding sequence is TGTGCCAGCAGTGAAGTTCCAGGGCTGGGAAACACCATATATTTT.

The chain is built from TRBV12-5 and TRBJ1-2, with D maybe TRBD1 (5 bases). Between the trimmed V and J ends, which lost 2 bases and 4 bases, there was a span of 11 bases. CDR3 size: 14 residues. The V gene's germline CDR1 is LGHNT and CDR2 FRNRAP. The chain's CDR3 is CASGLPGQAYGYTF. CDR3 nucleotides: TGTGCTAGTGGTTTGCCAGGACAAGCCTATGGCTACACCTTC.

The chain has TRBV7-3 and TRBJ2-7, with 8 bases that match TRBD1. The CDR3 is 17 residues long. Germline trimming cut 5 bases from V and 3 bases from J; bases unmatched to any gene: 15. From germline, CDR1 is SGHTA and CDR2 FQGTGA. The chain's CDR3 is CASSPLFRQGLLYEQYF. CDR3 in DNA: TGTGCCAGCAGCCCCCTTTTTAGACAGGGGCTTCTCTACGAGCAGTACTTC.

The count of this clone is one. This sequence joins TRBV4-1 and TRBJ2-7, with 9 positions matching TRBD2. Trimming at V came to 2 bases and at J to 3 bases, leaving 11 bases not matched to a gene. The CDR3 runs 17 residues. CDR1 is MGHRA and CDR2 is YSYEKL in the germline V gene. CDR3 sequence reads: CASSQPGGASGVYEQYF. In DNA form, the CDR3 reads TGCGCCAGCAGCCAACCAGGGGGTGCTAGCGGGGTCTACGAGCAGTACTTC.

This sequence joins TRBV6-5 and TRBJ2-7, with TRBD1 as a possible D gene (6 bases). The CDR3 totals 15 residues. The V gene lost 0 bases and the J gene lost 3 bases, with 12 bases spanning the gap. Germline values: CDR1 MNHEY, CDR2 SVGAGI. The CDR3 coding sequence is TGTGCCAGCAGTTACTCCGGAGTCAGGGGCTACGAGCAGTACTTC. It specifies CASSYSGVRGYEQYF.

The rearrangement links TRBV30 to TRBJ2-1; the D gene is possibly TRBD1 (5 bases). Deletions cut 3 bases from V and 9 bases from J, with 12 bases between. The CDR3 has 12 residues. Germline V gene data show CDR1 as GTSNPN and CDR2 as SVGIG (reference sequence). The CDR3 here is CAWRGLVGEQFF. CDR3 sequence (DNA): TGTGCCTGGAGGGGGCTGGTGGGTGAGCAGTTCTTC.

The chain combines TRBV6-5 with TRBJ1-3; no firm D call. Germline-derived CDR1 and CDR2 are MNHEY and SVGAGI. With 5 bases removed from V and 4 bases from J, the gap between germline ends came to 12 bases. The CDR3 contains 14 residues. DNA of the CDR3: TGTGCCAGCAGTCGCATGGCCTCCGGAAACACCATATATTTT. This sequence encodes CASSRMASGNTIYF.

The gene calls are TRBV19 and TRBJ1-6, with D perhaps matching TRBD1 (5 bases). The length of the CDR3 is 16 residues. V was cut by 6 bases and J by 0 bases, with 12 bases left in between. The germline gives CDR1 LNHDA, CDR2 SQIVND (reference sequence). This CDR3 is CASSTGGSSYNSPLHF. CDR3 nucleotides: TGTGCCAGTAGCACCGGGGGTAGCTCCTATAATTCACCCCTCCACTTT.

The V gene is TRBV12-3 or TRBV12-4, the J gene TRBJ1-3, with unresolved D. The germline V and J ends were trimmed by 1 base and 6 bases, with 7 bases remaining between them. The CDR3 loop spans 13 amino acids. The CDR3 nucleotides are TGTGCCAGCAGTTTAGGCTGGCTAAACACCATATATTTT. Its protein product is CASSLGWLNTIYF.

The sample holds a few counts of this clone. The chain links TRBV5-1 to TRBJ2-2, with D possibly TRBD1 on 6 matching bases. The ends were cut back, 6 bases at V and 4 bases at J, with 13 bases in the middle. This CDR3 has 14 amino acids. CDR1 and CDR2 from the germline V gene are SGHRS and YFSETQ. The CDR3 DNA is TGCGCCAGCAACCCCAGGGGAAGCACCGGGGAGCTGTTTTTT. Translation gives CASNPRGSTGELFF.

By share, this clone counts as medium-sized. This chain uses TRBV9 with TRBJ2-4, with 7 bases that match TRBD1. J was trimmed by 4 bases and V by 0 bases; bases with no gene match: 4. Looked up from germline, CDR1 is SGDLS and CDR2 is YYNGEE. The CDR3 sequence is 15 residues long. This CDR3 is CASSVAGTAKNIQYF. CDR3 coding DNA: TGTGCCAGCAGCGTAGCTGGGACAGCTAAAAACATTCAGTACTTC.

V gene TRBV2 combines with J gene TRBJ2-3, with 10 bases lining up with TRBD1. The CDR3 is 16 residues long. Germline V gene sequence: CDR1 SNHLY, CDR2 FYNNEI. J lost 7 bases, V lost 2 bases, and 9 bases had no gene match. CDR3 region: CASSESRQGAVNTQYF. CDR3 DNA: TGTGCCAGCAGTGAATCCCGACAGGGGGCGGTGAATACGCAGTATTTT.

This clone was observed a few times. As DNA, the CDR3 is TGTGCCAGCAGCTCCACAGGAAGCTCTGGAAACACCATATATTTT. Protein: CASSSTGSSGNTIYF. This chain joins TRBV13 and TRBJ1-3; the D gene is possibly TRBD1 (5 bases). The CDR3 contains 15 residues. Trimming stripped 4 bases from V and 0 bases from J, with 10 bases between. CDR1 is PRHDT, CDR2 FYEKMQ, per germline (reference sequence).

The V and J genes are TRBV3-1 (or the pseudogene TRBV3-2) and TRBJ1-6; D may be TRBD1 (5 bases). CDR3 length: 15 amino acids. Germline CDR1 reads LGHDT; CDR2 reads YNNKEL (reference sequence). With 3 bases removed from V and 8 bases from J, the gap between germline ends came to 14 bases. CDR3 in DNA: TGTGCCAGCAGCCACACTCAGGGCATTCATTCACCCCTCCACTTT. The encoded protein is CASSHTQGIHSPLHF.

The rearrangement uses TRBV10-3 and TRBJ1-2, with TRBD1 matching over 10 bases. Unmatched junction bases numbered 7, after V lost 7 bases and J lost 8 bases. This CDR3 spans 13 amino acids. Germline loops: CDR1 ENHRY, CDR2 SYGVKD. DNA of the CDR3: TGTGCCATCAACGGACAGGGGGTCGGAGGCTACACCTTC. The encoded protein is CAINGQGVGGYTF.

J is TRBJ1-6 and V is TRBV30, with 9 bases that match TRBD1. Per germline, CDR1 GTSNPN and CDR2 SVGIG (reference sequence). Trimming removed 0 bases from V and 0 bases from J; junction bases left unmatched: 0. CDR3 length: 16 amino acids. CDR3 bases: TGTGCCTGGAGTGTACAGGGGGCCTCCTATAATTCACCCCTCCACTTT. This gives the protein CAWSVQGASYNSPLHF.

The chain uses TRBV18 and TRBJ1-1, with 9 bases that match TRBD1. V lost 6 bases to trimming and J lost 5 bases; unmatched junction nucleotides: 10. The CDR3 has 15 amino acids. Germline CDR1 reads KGHSH; CDR2 reads LQKENI. The CDR3 bases are TGTGCCAGCTCGCCCACAGGGGGCTCGGGGACTGAAGCTTTCTTT. It codes for CASSPTGGSGTEAFF.

The rearrangement uses TRBV6-1 and TRBJ2-2, with TRBD1 matching 10 bases. The V segment lost 6 bases and the J segment 4 bases; nucleotides outside the gene matches: 2. Germline CDR1 is MNHNS and CDR2 is SASEGT. This CDR3 has 14 amino acids. CDR3: CASRGQGTTGELFF. DNA for the CDR3: TGTGCCAGCAGGGGACAGGGGACCACCGGGGAGCTGTTTTTT.

The J gene is TRBJ1-4, the V gene TRBV6-1; maybe TRBD1 (5 bases). V was trimmed by 0 bases and J by 2 bases, leaving 10 bases between them. Per germline, CDR1 MNHNS and CDR2 SASEGT. The CDR3 has 16 amino acids. CDR3 residues: CASSEARGGTNEKLFF. CDR3 nucleotide sequence: TGTGCCAGCAGTGAAGCGCGGGGGGGGACTAATGAAAAACTGTTTTTT.

This sequence joins TRBV19 and TRBJ1-5; tentative D call: TRBD1 (5 bases). The CDR3 extends over 17 amino acids. Germline CDR1 is LNHDA and CDR2 is SQIVND (reference sequence). The V gene lost 7 bases and the J gene lost 0 bases, with 19 bases spanning the gap. CDR3 protein: CASTGIDSKYSNQPQHF. DNA of the CDR3: TGTGCCAGTACTGGTATTGACAGTAAATATAGCAATCAGCCCCAGCATTTT.

This clone turned up a few times. The chain employs TRBV11-3 and TRBJ2-2, with 7 positions matching TRBD2. The CDR3 extends over 14 amino acids. With V trimmed by 5 bases and J by 5 bases, 5 bases remained unmatched. CDR1 is SGHNT and CDR2 is YENEEA in the germline V gene. CDR3 DNA: TGTGCCAGCAGCGCGGGAGTAGGAACCGGGGAGCTGTTTTTT. It specifies CASSAGVGTGELFF.

This clone turned up a few times. The V and J genes are TRBV10-3 and TRBJ2-3, with TRBD1 matching 11 bases. Trimming at V came to 6 bases and at J to 4 bases, leaving 0 bases not matched to a gene. Germline V lookup: CDR1 ENHRY, CDR2 SYGVKD. The CDR3 sequence is 13 residues long. CDR3 in DNA: TGTGCCATCAGGGGACAGGGGGCAGATACGCAGTATTTT. Protein sequence: CAIRGQGADTQYF.